The T cell receptor beta chain described here comes from a study of T-cell reconstitution after alpha-beta-depleted transplantation in children. This clonotype has ten or more counts. The CDR3 runs 16 residues. The germline V gene encodes CDR1 LGHDT and CDR2 YNNKEL (reference sequence). V lost 1 base to trimming and J lost 2 bases, with 14 bases between them. During its preparation, the TCRbeta library received unique molecular identifiers. TCRdb recomputed calls from the PCR reads with MiXCR, one row per CDR3 protein. The profile shows fewer than 130,000 distinct CDR3 sequences, 10% of them singletons.

The V and J genes are TRBV3-1 and TRBJ2-5; D is undetermined. Here the sequenced sample was PBMCs from the stem cell graft donor, taken from the stem cell graft. The clonotype comes from a human donor who donated a stem cell graft to a child with acute lymphoblastic leukemia. The CDR3 is CASSQAVATPQETQYF. The CDR3 nucleotides are TGTGCCAGCAGCCAAGCTGTGGCTACCCCTCAAGAGACCCAGTACTTC.